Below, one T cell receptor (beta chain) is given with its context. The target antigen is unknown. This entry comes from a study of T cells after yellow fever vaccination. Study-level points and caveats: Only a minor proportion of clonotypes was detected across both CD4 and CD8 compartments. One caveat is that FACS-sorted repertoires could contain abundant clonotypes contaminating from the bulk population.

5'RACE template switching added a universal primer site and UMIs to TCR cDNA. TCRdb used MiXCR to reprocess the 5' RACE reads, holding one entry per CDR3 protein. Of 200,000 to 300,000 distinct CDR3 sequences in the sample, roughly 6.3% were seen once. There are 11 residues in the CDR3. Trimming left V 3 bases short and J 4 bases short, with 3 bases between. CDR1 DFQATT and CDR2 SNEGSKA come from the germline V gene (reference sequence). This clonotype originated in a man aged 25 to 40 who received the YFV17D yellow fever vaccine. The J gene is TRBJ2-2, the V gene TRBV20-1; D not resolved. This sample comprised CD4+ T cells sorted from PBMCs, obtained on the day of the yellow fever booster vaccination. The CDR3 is CSASPTGELFF. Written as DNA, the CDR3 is TGCAGTGCTAGCCCCACCGGGGAGCTGTTTTTT.